This T cell receptor (beta chain) was obtained from a study of glioma-infiltrating T cells. CDR3 length equals 15 residues. Germline V gene lookup returns CDR1 SGHRS and CDR2 YFSETQ. V was trimmed by 2 bases and J by 0 bases, leaving 9 bases between them. Using RNA template, CDR3s of TCR alpha and beta were amplified with iRepertoire arm-PCR. In TCRdb, the multiplex PCR reads were re-called with MiXCR into one record per CDR3 protein. The sample consists of 150,000 to 200,000 distinct CDR3 sequences, more than 25% of them appearing once. This clonotype was found many times. The sequenced sample was glioma tissue, nonneoplastic brain tissue, or PBMCs (not recorded which). The origin of this receptor is a human donor with low-grade glioma or glioblastoma, undergoing nonglioma brain surgery, or in good health (not recorded which). The chain joins TRBV5-1 to TRBJ1-3, with D unresolved. This CDR3 is CASSFGASSGNTIYF. The CDR3 DNA follows: TGCGCCAGCAGCTTTGGAGCGAGCTCTGGAAACACCATATATTTT. Full variable domain (remainder filled in from reference TRBV5-1 and TRBJ1-3): KAGVTQTPRYLIKTRGQQVTLSCSPISGHRSVSWYQQTPGQGLQFLFEYFSETQRNKGNFPGRFSGRQFSNSRSEMNVSTLELGDSALYLCASSFGASSGNTIYFGEGSWLTVV.